What follows are 11 T cell receptor beta chains derived from one specimen sequenced in a study of radiotherapy plus CTLA-4 blockade in lung cancer. Libraries were prepared by immunoSEQ multiplex PCR; TCRdb keeps only in-frame clonotypes and omits some of them. The sample shows tens of thousands of clones, approximately 80% of them seen only once. The sequencing used peripheral blood, collected from a patient treated with radiotherapy plus ipilimumab. Receptors originate from a human donor with non-small cell lung cancer whose response to radiotherapy plus ipilimumab could not be evaluated.

This clone was observed a single time. The rearrangement links TRBV7-2 to TRBJ1-2; 7 nucleotides match TRBD1. CDR1 is SGHTA, CDR2 FQGNSA, per germline. This CDR3 contains 13 residues. V shed 4 bases and J 7 bases; nucleotides not matched to a gene: 6. CDR3 region: CASSSLTGAGYTF. In DNA, the CDR3 is TGTGCCAGCAGCTCCTTAACAGGGGCTGGCTACACCTTC.

The chain joins TRBV4-2 to TRBJ1-2; no definite D call. V lost 0 bases and J 2 bases, leaving 13 bases between the germline ends. CDR3 length: 16 residues. Germline loops: CDR1 LGHNA, CDR2 YNFKEQ. CDR3 DNA: TGTGCCAGCAGCCAAGAAGTTAACATCCCCAACTATGGCTACACCTTC. It codes for CASSQEVNIPNYGYTF.

This rearrangement joins TRBV19 to TRBJ1-2, with 7 bases identical to TRBD1. J was trimmed by 4 bases and V by 6 bases; bases with no gene match: 14. Germline V CDR1 and CDR2: LNHDA, SQIVND (reference sequence). The CDR3 covers 16 residues. CDR3 bases: TGTGCCAGTAGGCATAAGAAGGGGGCTGAGTCCTATGGCTACACCTTC. Protein sequence: CASRHKKGAESYGYTF. Supplemented by reference TRBV19 and TRBJ1-2, the full variable domain reads DGGITQSPKYLFRKEGQNVTLSCEQNLNHDAMYWYRQDPGQGLRLIYYSQIVNDFQKGDIAEGYSVSREKKESFPLTVTSAQKNPTAFYLCASRHKKGAESYGYTFGSGTRLTVV.

The chain recombines TRBV7-9 with TRBJ2-4; perhaps TRBD1 as D (6 bases). Trimming took off 1 base at V and 2 bases at J, with 15 bases between the two ends. The CDR3 totals 17 residues. Germline CDR1 SEHNR, CDR2 FQNEAQ (reference sequence). The CDR3, as DNA: TGTGCCAGCAGCTTAGGGCTGGGGGCTGGGACCAAAAACATTCAGTACTTC. Translation: CASSLGLGAGTKNIQYF.

As DNA, the CDR3 is TGTGCCAGCAGCTTGCTGGCTGCAACTAATGAAAAACTGTTTTTT. Protein sequence: CASSLLAATNEKLFF. The gene calls are TRBV5-6 and TRBJ1-4; D call uncertain. The germline CDR1 and CDR2 sequences are SGHDT and YYEEEE. The CDR3 runs to 15 residues. V was clipped by 1 base and J by 0 bases, with 7 bases between them.

The chain links TRBV18 to TRBJ2-7; no clear D. V shed 2 bases and J shed 6 bases, with 20 bases lying between them. The germline gives CDR1 KGHSH, CDR2 LQKENI. This CDR3 comprises 16 residues. CDR3 coding DNA: TGTGCCAGCTCACCAACTACCCCCAGCCCGGGTGGCGAGCAGTACTTC. Its translation is CASSPTTPSPGGEQYF.

V gene TRBV5-4 combines with J gene TRBJ1-4; 7 nucleotides match TRBD1. CDR1 SGHNT and CDR2 YYREEE come from the germline V gene (reference sequence). The V segment lost 0 bases and the J segment 3 bases; nucleotides outside the gene matches: 8. This CDR3 contains 17 residues. CDR3 in DNA: TGTGCCAGCAGCTTGGCCGCCGGGACAGCGGCTAATGAAAAACTGTTTTTT. It codes for CASSLAAGTAANEKLFF.

The chain carries TRBV20-1 and TRBJ2-5, with D uncertain. The DNA end is more similar to TRBJ2-7, so the J call may be wrong. Germline CDR1 and CDR2: DFQATT and SNEGSKA (reference sequence). The CDR3 totals 10 residues. The CDR3 region is CSASYYEQYF. The CDR3 bases are TGCAGTGCTTCATACTACGAGCAGTACTTC.

The rearrangement links TRBV5-4 to TRBJ1-2, with no clear D. The CDR3 has 13 residues. Trimming pared 3 bases from V and 5 bases from J, leaving 11 bases between. Germline CDR1 SGHNT, CDR2 YYREEE (reference sequence). CDR3 amino acids: CASSSGRTYGYTF. CDR3 coding DNA: TGTGCCAGCAGCTCGGGTCGGACTTATGGCTACACCTTC.

This clone showed up just once. The chain links TRBV6-5 to TRBJ2-7; 8 bases align to TRBD1. V dropped 6 bases and J dropped 9; count of bases not matched to a gene: 13. Per the germline V gene, CDR1 is MNHEY and CDR2 is SVGAGI. This CDR3 has 14 residues. CDR3 residues: CASSERQGMRGQYF. CDR3 sequence (DNA): TGTGCCAGCAGCGAAAGACAGGGGATGAGAGGGCAGTACTTC.

This chain uses TRBV7-2 with TRBJ1-3, with 10 bases matching TRBD1. J gave up 3 bases and V 5 bases, and 7 bases lay outside the gene matches. The V gene's germline CDR1 is SGHTA and CDR2 FQGNSA. The CDR3 spans 16 residues. In DNA form, the CDR3 reads TGTGCCAGCAGCCAGACAGGGGGCTCATTTGGAAACACCATATATTTT. Its translation is CASSQTGGSFGNTIYF. The variable domain in full, with the rest retrieved from reference TRBV7-2 and TRBJ1-3, is GAGVSQSPSNKVTEKGKDVELRCDPISGHTALYWYRQSLGQGLEFLIYFQGNSAPDKSGLPSDRFSAERTGGSVSTLTIQRTQQEDSAVYLCASSQTGGSFGNTIYFGEGSWLTVV.